The entry below gives a single T cell receptor beta chain sequence along with its context. The data belong to a study of blood T cell repertoires in COVID-19. Looking at the study overall: COVID-19 samples from acute and convalescent phases originated in the United States, Italy and Spain.

In the authors' methods: Amplified reference gene primers provided the basis for estimating nucleated cell counts. The assay was immunoSEQ multiplex PCR, and TCRdb's table has in-frame clones only and misses some. V and J calls and clone size come straight from that table; D and trimming were deduced from the DNA. The repertoire includes roughly 180,000 clones, approximately 80% of them detected once, and 10% to 15% sits in the top ten. Cohort allocation depended upon clinical history that participants reported. This CDR3 region has 16 residues. V shed 3 bases and J 0 bases; nucleotides not matched to a gene: 5. CDR1 GTSNPN and CDR2 SVGIG come from the germline V gene (reference sequence).

The V and J genes are TRBV30 and TRBJ2-3; TRBD1 matches 11 bases. Material for sequencing was PBMCs or T cells enriched from blood (not recorded which). This TCR was sampled from a woman in her fifties or sixties who had recovered from COVID-19. Written as DNA, the CDR3 is TGTGCCTGGAGGGGGACAGGGGGTTTTAGCACAGATACGCAGTATTTT. This translates into CAWRGTGGFSTDTQYF.